The rows below give T cell receptor beta chains drawn from one sample of a study of sequential checkpoint blockade in melanoma. Libraries were prepared by immunoSEQ multiplex PCR; TCRdb keeps only in-frame clonotypes and omits some of them. Of 26,000 or so clones listed, 70% to 90% are singletons. Sequenced material: CD8+ T cells sorted from blood (inferred from file names), taken from a patient given nivolumab and ipilimumab in sequence. Receptor source: a human donor with melanoma. Each CDR3 is given with its conserved first and last residue. The D gene is left open where the match is weak. Expanded clones get a size class; other rows say once, few or many, or leave the size out.

TRBJ1-1,NA,TRBV7-2,once,CASSLGWQGYKNTEAFF,TGTGCCAGCAGCTTAGGATGGCAGGGGTATAAGAACACTGAAGCTTTCTTT
TRBJ1-2,NA,TRBV4-3,NA,CASSQAGYGYTF,TGCGCCAGCAGCCAAGCGGGCTATGGCTACACCTTC
TRBJ2-7,TRBD2,TRBV6-5,NA,CACASGRSYEQYF,TGTGCCTGCGCTAGCGGGAGGTCCTACGAGCAGTACTTC
TRBJ2-1,TRBD1,TRBV11-3,NA,CASSFRDRGPDEQFF,TGTGCCAGCAGCTTCCGAGACAGGGGGCCCGATGAGCAGTTCTTC
TRBJ2-5,TRBD2,TRBV15,NA,CATSPKVGLAYQETQYF,TGTGCCACCAGCCCAAAAGTGGGACTAGCGTACCAAGAGACCCAGTACTTC
TRBJ1-2,NA,TRBV9,NA,CASSGTAGPPYGYTF,TGTGCCAGCAGCGGAACTGCAGGTCCGCCCTATGGCTACACCTTC
TRBJ2-3,NA,TRBV7-2,NA,CASSSGVWSTDTQYF,TGTGCCAGCAGCTCCGGGGTTTGGAGCACAGATACGCAGTATTTT
TRBJ1-6,TRBD1,TRBV4-3,NA,CASSQGQSSYNSPLHF,TGCGCCAGCAGCCAGGGACAGAGCTCCTATAATTCACCCCTCCACTTT
TRBJ1-4,TRBD1,TRBV7-9,few,CASSFDRVGEKLFF,TGTGCCAGCAGCTTCGACAGGGTTGGGGAAAAACTGTTTTTT
TRBJ1-2,NA,TRBV7-8,NA,CASSFGGQEGYTF,TGTGCCAGCAGCTTCGGGGGGCAGGAAGGCTACACCTTC
TRBJ2-5,NA,TRBV6-1,once,CASSPGVETQYF,TGTGCCAGCAGCCCGGGGGTAGAGACCCAGTACTTC
TRBJ1-6,TRBD1,TRBV28,NA,CASSFRGNNSPLHF,TGTGCCAGCAGTTTCAGGGGGAATAATTCACCCCTCCACTTT
TRBJ1-6,TRBD1,TRBV27,NA,CASSLNRGSYNSPLHF,TGTGCCAGCAGCCTTAACAGGGGATCCTATAATTCACCCCTCCACTTT
TRBJ2-7,TRBD2,TRBV27,NA,CASSLLAGSTYEQYF,TGTGCCAGCAGTCTTCTAGCGGGGTCCACCTACGAGCAGTACTTC
TRBJ1-5,NA,TRBV28,few,CASSYREGILSNQPQHF,TGTGCCAGCAGTTACAGGGAAGGGATATTGAGCAATCAGCCCCAGCATTTT
TRBJ2-1,NA,TRBV7-2,NA,CASSLGLFNEQFF,TGTGCCAGCAGCTTAGGACTGTTCAATGAGCAGTTCTTC
TRBJ2-3,TRBD2,TRBV7-8,NA,CASSWGLAGNTDTQYF,TGTGCCAGCAGCTGGGGACTAGCGGGTAACACAGATACGCAGTATTTT
TRBJ2-1,TRBD1,TRBV5-1,NA,CASSLLDRAGDEQFF,TGCGCCAGCAGCTTGCTTGACAGGGCTGGCGATGAGCAGTTCTTC
TRBJ2-4,NA,TRBV18,NA,CASSQGGGGLNIQYF,TGTGCCAGCTCCCAAGGAGGCGGGGGCCTAAACATTCAGTACTTC
TRBJ1-2,TRBD1,TRBV7-6,NA,CASSLGGQGHGYTF,TGTGCCAGCAGCTTGGGAGGACAGGGCCATGGCTACACCTTC
TRBJ1-1,NA,TRBV28,NA,CASSPTRENTEAFF,TGTGCCAGCAGCCCTACGCGGGAGAACACTGAAGCTTTCTTT
TRBJ2-1,TRBD2,TRBV4-2,once,CASSQGRESFEQFF,TGTGCCAGCAGCCAAGGGCGGGAGTCTTTTGAGCAGTTCTTC
TRBJ2-1,NA,TRBV12-2,NA,CASRPGSGSSYNEQFF,TGTGCAAGTCGCCCCGGAAGCGGGAGCTCCTACAATGAGCAGTTCTTC
TRBJ2-1,TRBD2,TRBV6-5,NA,CASSLGLANNEQFF,TGTGCCAGCAGTCTGGGACTAGCTAACAATGAGCAGTTCTTC
TRBJ2-7,NA,TRBV11-2,NA,CASSNEGGMAYEQYF,TGTGCCAGCAGCAACGAAGGGGGAATGGCCTACGAGCAGTACTTC
TRBJ1-2,NA,TRBV28,NA,CASSLYGIGGRTVNYGYTF,TGTGCCAGCAGTTTATACGGGATCGGGGGGCGGACTGTTAACTATGGCTACACCTTC
TRBJ1-1,NA,TRBV4-3,NA,CASSQDIGNRGTEAFF,TGCGCCAGCAGCCAAGATATCGGAAACCGGGGCACTGAAGCTTTCTTT
TRBJ2-1,NA,TRBV7-3,NA,CASSLIGGGPFHEQFF,TGTGCCAGCAGCTTAATTGGGGGAGGCCCGTTCCATGAGCAGTTCTTC
TRBJ2-7,NA,TRBV30,NA,CAWSTLGGAYEQYF,TGTGCCTGGAGTACCCTGGGGGGAGCCTACGAGCAGTACTTC
TRBJ1-1,NA,TRBV27,once,CASRARGGEAFF,TGTGCCAGCAGGGCCCGGGGAGGTGAAGCTTTCTTT
TRBJ2-7,TRBD2,TRBV7-6,NA,CASSLLVLAGIYEQYF,TGTGCCAGCAGCTTACTGGTTCTAGCGGGAATCTACGAGCAGTACTTC
TRBJ2-1,NA,TRBV30,NA,CAWSAFSYNEQFF,TGTGCCTGGAGTGCCTTCTCCTACAATGAGCAGTTCTTC
TRBJ2-2,NA,TRBV7-9,NA,CAALGATNTGELFF,TGTGCCGCCCTGGGGGCGACGAACACCGGGGAGCTGTTTTTT
TRBJ2-7,NA,TRBV6-5,NA,CASSYELGQAYEQYF,TGTGCCAGCAGTTACGAGTTGGGACAAGCCTACGAGCAGTACTTC
TRBJ1-4,NA,TRBV7-8,NA,CASSPIGEKLFF,TGTGCCAGCAGCCCCATCGGGGAAAAACTGTTTTTT
TRBJ2-7,NA,TRBV4-2,few,CASSQEAGSSYEQYF,TGTGCCAGCAGCCAAGAGGCGGGGAGCTCCTACGAGCAGTACTTC
TRBJ1-5,NA,TRBV7-9,NA,CASSLGDQPQHF,TGTGCCAGCAGCTTAGGCGATCAGCCCCAGCATTTT
TRBJ2-1,NA,TRBV28,NA,CASSSPSRLGSYNEQFF,TGTGCCAGCAGTTCCCCGAGCAGGTTAGGTTCCTACAATGAGCAGTTCTTC
TRBJ2-6,NA,TRBV9,NA,CASSTSTGSGANVLTF,TGTGCCAGCAGCACCTCGACAGGCTCTGGGGCCAACGTCCTGACTTTC
TRBJ2-3,NA,TRBV6-1,NA,CASPRTASYTDTQYF,TGTGCCAGCCCGCGGACAGCATCCTACACAGATACGCAGTATTTT
TRBJ2-7,TRBD1,TRBV4-2,NA,CASSPRDSTYEQYF,TGTGCCAGCAGCCCCCGGGACAGCACCTACGAGCAGTACTTC
TRBJ2-7,NA,TRBV7-2,NA,CASSLVGGEVSYEQYF,TGTGCCAGCAGCTTAGTGGGCGGGGAGGTATCCTACGAGCAGTACTTC